This T cell receptor (beta chain) comes out of a study of OX40 agonist ivuxolimab in advanced cancers. On the study more broadly: Administration of intravenous ivuxolimab to patients occurred every 2 weeks at 0.01 to 10 mg/kg. A history of anti-PD-1, anti-PD-L1 or anti-CTLA-4 therapy was acceptable, and over 35% had some.

Study-wide points: Some of the lowest clonal expansion was seen in partial responders at 0.1-3.0 mg/kg.

Method: immunoSEQ multiplex PCR; TCRdb's copy keeps in-frame clones and lacks some. The sample carries 69,000 or so clones, more than 75% recorded once. Germline loops: CDR1 MNHEY, CDR2 SVGAGI. The CDR3 is 15 residues long. Germline trimming cut 4 bases from V and 6 bases from J; bases unmatched to any gene: 8. Details on this clone: Its specificity is unknown.

The V and J genes are TRBV6-5 and TRBJ1-1, with 10 positions matching TRBD1. This clonotype was sampled from an adult with an advanced solid tumor such as melanoma, head and neck, liver or kidney cancer. Sample: CD4+ or CD8+ T cells sorted from blood, taken in a trial of the OX40 agonist ivuxolimab. Here the CDR3 DNA reads TGTGCCAGCAGTTCGGGACAGGGGAGAGGGTCTGAAGCTTTCTTT. Its protein product is CASSSGQGRGSEAFF.